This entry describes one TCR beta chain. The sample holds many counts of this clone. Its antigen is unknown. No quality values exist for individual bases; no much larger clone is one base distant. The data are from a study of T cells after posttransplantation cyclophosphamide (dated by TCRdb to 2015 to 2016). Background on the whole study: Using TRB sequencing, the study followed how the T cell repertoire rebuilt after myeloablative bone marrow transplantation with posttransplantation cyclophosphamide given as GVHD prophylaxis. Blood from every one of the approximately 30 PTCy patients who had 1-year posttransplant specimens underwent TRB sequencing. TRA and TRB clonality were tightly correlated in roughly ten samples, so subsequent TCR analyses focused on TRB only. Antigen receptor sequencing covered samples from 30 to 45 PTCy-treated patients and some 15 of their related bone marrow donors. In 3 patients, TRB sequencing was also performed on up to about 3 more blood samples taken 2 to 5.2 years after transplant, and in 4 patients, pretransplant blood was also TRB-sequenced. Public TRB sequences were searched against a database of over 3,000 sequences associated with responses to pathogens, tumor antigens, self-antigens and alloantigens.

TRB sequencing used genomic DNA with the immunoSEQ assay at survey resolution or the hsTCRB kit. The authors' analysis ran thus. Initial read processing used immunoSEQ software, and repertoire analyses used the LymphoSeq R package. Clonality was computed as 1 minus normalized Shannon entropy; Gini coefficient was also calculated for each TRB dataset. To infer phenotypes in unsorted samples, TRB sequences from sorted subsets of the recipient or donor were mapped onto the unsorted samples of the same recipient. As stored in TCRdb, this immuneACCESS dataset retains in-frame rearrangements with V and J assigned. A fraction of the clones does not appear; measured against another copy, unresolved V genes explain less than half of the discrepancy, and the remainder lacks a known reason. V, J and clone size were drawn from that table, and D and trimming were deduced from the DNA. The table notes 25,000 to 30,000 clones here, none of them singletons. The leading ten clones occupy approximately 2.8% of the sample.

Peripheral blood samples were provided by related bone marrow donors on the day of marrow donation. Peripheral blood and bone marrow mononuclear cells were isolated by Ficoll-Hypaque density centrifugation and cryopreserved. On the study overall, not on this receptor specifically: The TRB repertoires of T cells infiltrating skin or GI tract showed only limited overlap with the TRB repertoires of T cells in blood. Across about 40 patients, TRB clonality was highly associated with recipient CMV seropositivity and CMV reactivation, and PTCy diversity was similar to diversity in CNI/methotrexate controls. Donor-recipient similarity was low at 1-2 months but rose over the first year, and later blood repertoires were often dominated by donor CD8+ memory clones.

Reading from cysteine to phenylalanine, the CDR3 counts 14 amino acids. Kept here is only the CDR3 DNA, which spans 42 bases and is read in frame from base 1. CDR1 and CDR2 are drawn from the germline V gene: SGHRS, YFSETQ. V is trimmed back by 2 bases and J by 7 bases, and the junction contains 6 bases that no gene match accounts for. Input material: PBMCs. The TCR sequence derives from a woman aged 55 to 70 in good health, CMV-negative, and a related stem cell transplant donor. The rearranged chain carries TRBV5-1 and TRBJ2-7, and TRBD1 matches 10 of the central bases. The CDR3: CASSLGTGEWEQYF. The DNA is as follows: TGCGCCAGCAGCTTAGGGACAGGGGAGTGGGAGCAGTACTTC.